This T cell receptor (beta chain) appears in the sequencing data of a study of T-cell memory formation after mild COVID-19. Looking at the study overall: TCR clustering was largely donor specific. Study-wide results and caveats: Day 15 to 85 contractors were CD4/CD8 balanced; later expanders leaned CD4+.

This clonotype was seen just once. Its antigen remains unidentified. Trimming left V 3 bases short and J 2 bases short, with 15 bases between. This CDR3 has 16 amino acids. Constant-segment-primed 5'RACE gave TCR alpha and TCR beta cDNA libraries with sample barcodes and UMIs. Via MiXCR, TCRdb re-called the 5' RACE reads, giving one row per CDR3 protein. This sample has 250,000 to 300,000 distinct CDR3 sequences, with about 17% found just once. Material for sequencing was PBMCs or a T cell subset sorted from them (not recorded which). The chain recombines TRBV23-1 with TRBJ2-3; D call uncertain. Being an ORF, TRBV23-1 has a function that is uncertain. This TCR was sampled from a young man who had mild COVID-19 (a few samples of this study predate the infection). Cell type and time point are not known. The CDR3 is CASSHTPVVLTDTQYF. In nucleotides, the CDR3 is TGCGCCAGCAGTCACACGCCCGTCGTACTCACAGATACGCAGTATTTT.